The 24 T cell receptor beta chains in this list originate from one sample, sequenced in a study of early T cells in non-severe SARS-CoV-2 infection. TCRdb reprocessed the 5' RACE reads with MiXCR, giving one entry per CDR3 protein. Among some 49,000 distinct CDR3 sequences, around 4.6% were seen once, and the ten largest hold approximately 5.9%. Specimen: whole blood. The receptors were sampled from an adult who was a healthcare worker with PCR-confirmed SARS-CoV-2 infection or an uninfected control (not recorded which).

This clonotype was recorded many times. The CDR3 DNA reads as TGCGCCAGCAGCGTTCAGCCGACCACCTACGAGCAGTACTTC. This translates into CASSVQPTTYEQYF. The chain links TRBV5-1 to TRBJ2-7; no clear D. Germline V gene lookup returns CDR1 SGHRS and CDR2 YFSETQ. The V end lost 4 bases, the J end lost 2 bases, and 13 bases lay between the germline ends. This CDR3 is built from 14 residues.

The table lists this clonotype with many counts. V is TRBV7-6 and J is TRBJ2-1; 9 nucleotides align to TRBD2. The CDR3 length is 15 residues. In germline, CDR1 is SGHVS, CDR2 FNYEAQ. Trimming cost V 6 bases and J 2 bases; bases outside gene matches: 5. CDR3 sequence (DNA): TGTGCCAGCAGGCCGGGACTAGCCACCTACAATGAGCAGTTCTTC. This translates into CASRPGLATYNEQFF. Full variable domain (rest looked up from reference TRBV7-6 and TRBJ2-1): GAGVSQSPRYKVTKRGQDVALRCDPISGHVSLYWYRQALGQGPEFLTYFNYEAQQDKSGLPNDRFSAERPEGSISTLTIQRTEQRDSAMYRCASRPGLATYNEQFFGPGTRLTVL.

In its sample, this clonotype was seen many times. This chain joins TRBV12-3 or TRBV12-4 and TRBJ2-3; TRBD1 is a possible D gene (5 bases). The CDR3 covers 15 residues. Trimming pared 3 bases from V and 4 bases from J, leaving 14 bases between. The CDR3 region is CASSLGLMGPDTQYF. In DNA form, the CDR3 reads TGTGCCAGCAGTTTGGGCCTCATGGGGCCAGATACGCAGTATTTT.

In its sample, this clonotype was seen many times. V is TRBV10-3 and J is TRBJ2-2; 14 bases match TRBD2. The trim removed 7 bases at V and 5 bases at J, leaving 9 bases unmatched. The V gene's germline CDR1 is ENHRY and CDR2 SYGVKD. The CDR3 runs 17 residues. The CDR3: CAITTGTSGSGTGELFF. CDR3 DNA: TGTGCCATCACTACCGGGACTAGCGGGAGCGGGACCGGGGAGCTGTTTTTT.

This clonotype was seen many times. The rearrangement uses TRBV7-3 and TRBJ1-2; D call uncertain. The CDR3 has 13 amino acids. With 5 bases removed from V and 4 bases from J, the gap between germline ends came to 11 bases. From germline, CDR1 is SGHTA and CDR2 FQGTGA. The CDR3 DNA reads as TGTGCCAGCAGCATGGACGGGTTCTATGGCTACACCTTC. Translation gives CASSMDGFYGYTF. The full variable domain, with the rest looked up from reference TRBV7-3 and TRBJ1-2, is GAGVSQTPSNKVTEKGKYVELRCDPISGHTALYWYRQSLGQGPEFLIYFQGTGAADDSGLPNDRFFAVRPEGSVSTLKIQRTERGDSAVYLCASSMDGFYGYTFGSGTRLTVV.

This clonotype occurred many times. The chain uses TRBV27 and TRBJ2-7, with D perhaps TRBD2 (5 bases). This CDR3 is 14 amino acids long. Germline V lookup: CDR1 MNHEY, CDR2 SMNVEV (reference sequence). V lost 2 bases and J lost 4, with 12 bases in between. The CDR3 reads CASSLRAVEYEQYF. The CDR3 DNA reads TGTGCCAGCAGTTTACGAGCGGTAGAGTACGAGCAGTACTTC.

There are many counts of this clonotype. The chain employs TRBV4-3 and TRBJ2-2, with 8 nucleotides matching TRBD2. This CDR3 contains 13 residues. Germline loops: CDR1 LGHNA, CDR2 YSLEER. V dropped 8 bases and J dropped 7; count of bases not matched to a gene: 6. The CDR3 DNA follows: TGCGCCAGCCGTAGCGGGATAAACGGGGAGCTGTTTTTT. Translating gives CASRSGINGELFF.

The genes are TRBV10-3 and TRBJ2-7, with 7 bases fitting TRBD2. There are 15 residues in the CDR3. V dropped 3 bases and J dropped 1; count of bases not matched to a gene: 6. The V gene's germline CDR1 is ENHRY and CDR2 SYGVKD. The CDR3 DNA sequence: TGTGCCATCAGTGATCTGGCTAGCGGATCCTACGAGCAGTACTTC. Amino acids: CAISDLASGSYEQYF.

This clonotype appeared many times. The V gene is TRBV7-8, the J gene TRBJ2-7; TRBD1 matches 8 bases. The CDR3 has 15 residues. V lost 7 bases and J lost 2; bases outside the gene matches: 10. CDR1 is SGHVS, CDR2 FQNEAQ, per germline. CDR3 sequence reads: CASTLWRTGPYEQYF. CDR3 DNA: TGTGCCAGCACCCTTTGGAGGACAGGGCCCTACGAGCAGTACTTC.

This clonotype was seen at least ten times. This chain connects TRBV12-3 or TRBV12-4 to TRBJ2-1; 10 bases agree with TRBD2. The CDR3 runs 14 residues. V shed 7 bases and J 6 bases; nucleotides not matched to a gene: 6. This CDR3 is CASTLAGVSNEQFF. The CDR3 DNA sequence: TGTGCCAGCACCCTAGCGGGGGTGTCCAATGAGCAGTTCTTC.

V usage is TRBV20-1 and J usage is TRBJ2-7; 8 bases agree with TRBD2. The CDR3 is made up of 13 amino acids. Germline CDR1 is DFQATT and CDR2 is SNEGSKA (reference sequence). V was clipped by 5 bases and J by 5 bases; unmatched bases: 8. The CDR3 DNA reads TGCAGTGCTTTATTGACTAGCGTCGACGAGCAGTACTTC. This gives the protein CSALLTSVDEQYF.

Many counts were recorded for this clonotype. Written as DNA, the CDR3 is TGTGCCAGCAGCTTGCTACAAAAACCTCAGCGGACCGGGGAGCTGTTTTTT. Translated, it gives CASSLLQKPQRTGELFF. The chain couples TRBV5-7 to TRBJ2-2; TRBD2 might be the D (5 bases). TRBV5-7 is designated an ORF whose function remains uncertain. The CDR3 consists of 17 residues. The V gene lost 1 base and the J gene lost 5 bases, with 18 bases spanning the gap.

This clonotype has a count of ten or more. This sequence joins TRBV7-3 and TRBJ2-1; tentative D call: TRBD2 (6 bases). CDR1 is SGHTA, CDR2 FQGTGA, per germline. Trimming took 0 bases from V and 0 from J, leaving 6 bases between them. The CDR3 contains 15 residues. The CDR3 here is CASSLTGSSYNEQFF. The CDR3 DNA reads TGTGCCAGCAGCTTAACCGGGAGCTCCTACAATGAGCAGTTCTTC. The variable domain in full, completed from reference TRBV7-3 and TRBJ2-1, reads GAGVSQTPSNKVTEKGKYVELRCDPISGHTALYWYRQSLGQGPEFLIYFQGTGAADDSGLPNDRFFAVRPEGSVSTLKIQRTERGDSAVYLCASSLTGSSYNEQFFGPGTRLTVL.

The chain employs TRBV7-8 and TRBJ1-5, with TRBD1 as a possible D gene (5 bases). Trimming stripped 8 bases from V and 4 bases from J, with 6 bases between. The CDR3 is made up of 11 amino acids. CDR1 SGHVS and CDR2 FQNEAQ come from the germline V gene. This chain's CDR3 is CASGANQPQHF. The CDR3 DNA follows: TGTGCCAGCGGGGCAAATCAGCCCCAGCATTTT.

This clonotype came up many times. The chain employs TRBV30 and TRBJ2-3; no clear D. The CDR3 is 12 amino acids. Germline V gene data show CDR1 as GTSNPN and CDR2 as SVGIG (reference sequence). Trimming left V 0 bases short and J 6 bases short, with 7 bases between. CDR3 nucleotide sequence: TGTGCCTGGAGTGTACTATCTGATACGCAGTATTTT. Translated: CAWSVLSDTQYF.

This clonotype has only a few counts. The chain uses TRBV5-1 and TRBJ2-3; 10 bases are shared with TRBD2. The CDR3 has 17 residues. Germline V gene data show CDR1 as SGHRS and CDR2 as YFSETQ. Trimming took 4 bases from V and 0 from J; bases not matched to a gene: 8. For the CDR3, the DNA is TGCGCCAGCAGCCTTACCTCGACTAGCGGGAGCACAGATACGCAGTATTTT. Translating it yields CASSLTSTSGSTDTQYF.

This clonotype was detected many times. This chain links TRBV20-1 with TRBJ2-1, with 12 positions matching TRBD2. V lost 5 bases to trimming and J lost 4 bases; unmatched junction nucleotides: 9. The CDR3 has 16 amino acids. Per germline, CDR1 DFQATT and CDR2 SNEGSKA (reference sequence). In DNA form, the CDR3 reads TGCAGTGCTTCCCTCCTGACTAGCGGGAGTTACAATGAGCAGTTCTTC. Translated: CSASLLTSGSYNEQFF.

The rearrangement links TRBV10-3 to TRBJ2-3; 8 bases are shared with TRBD1. CDR1 is ENHRY and CDR2 is SYGVKD in the germline V gene. The CDR3 has 15 residues. V gave up 2 bases and J gave up 3 bases; unmatched junction bases: 4. The CDR3 nucleotides are TGTGCCATCAGTGAGGCGGGGACAGGTACAGATACGCAGTATTTT. Translating gives CAISEAGTGTDTQYF.

The chain couples TRBV3-1 to TRBJ1-3; TRBD1 might be the D (6 bases). V gave up 3 bases and J gave up 0 bases, with 12 bases separating them. The CDR3 has 16 amino acids. Germline lookup yields CDR1 LGHDT and CDR2 YNNKEL (reference sequence). Written as DNA, the CDR3 is TGTGCCAGCAGCCATCGGACAGCCGGCTCTGGAAACACCATATATTTT. Encoded protein: CASSHRTAGSGNTIYF.

The chain uses TRBV28 and TRBJ2-3; 8 nucleotides align to TRBD2. The V and J ends lost 1 base and 4 bases, in that order; junction bases with no gene match: 7. This CDR3 has 16 amino acids. Germline lookup yields CDR1 MDHEN and CDR2 SYDVKM. In DNA form, the CDR3 reads TGTGCCAGCAGTTTATCCAGCGGGAGTCGGCCAGATACGCAGTATTTT. It codes for CASSLSSGSRPDTQYF. Full variable domain (missing parts from reference TRBV28 and TRBJ2-3): DVKVTQSSRYLVKRTGEKVFLECVQDMDHENMFWYRQDPGLGLRLIYFSYDVKMKEKGDIPEGYSVSREKKERFSLILESASTNQTSMYLCASSLSSGSRPDTQYFGPGTRLTVL.

There are many counts of this clonotype. The chain combines TRBV12-3 or TRBV12-4 with TRBJ2-4; D is perhaps TRBD1 (6 bases). The germline V and J ends were trimmed by 5 bases and 9 bases, with 17 bases remaining between them. CDR3 length: 14 amino acids. DNA for the CDR3: TGTGCCAGCAGTCCGAGTTCCGGGGACATCATTCAGTACTTC. Its protein product is CASSPSSGDIIQYF.

This clonotype was found many times. The chain joins TRBV20-1 to TRBJ2-3; TRBD2 matches at 10 bases. The CDR3 length is 16 residues. Germline V gene sequence: CDR1 DFQATT, CDR2 SNEGSKA (reference sequence). V gave up 1 base and J gave up 4 bases; unmatched junction bases: 8. The CDR3 here is CSARGSLAGRPDTQYF. The CDR3 bases are TGCAGTGCTAGAGGTTCACTAGCGGGGAGGCCAGATACGCAGTATTTT.

This clonotype came up many times. The chain uses TRBV5-1 and TRBJ2-3; the match to TRBD2 covers 9 bases. The germline CDR1 and CDR2 sequences are SGHRS and YFSETQ. The CDR3 totals 18 residues. Trimming cost V 7 bases and J 0 bases; bases outside gene matches: 15. The CDR3 is CASCSFLAGIGSTDTQYF. The CDR3 coding sequence is TGCGCCAGCTGCTCTTTCCTAGCGGGGATTGGGAGCACAGATACGCAGTATTTT.

The chain recombines TRBV4-2 with TRBJ2-7; D might be TRBD1 (6 bases). With 4 bases removed from V and 5 bases from J, the gap between germline ends came to 18 bases. The germline V gene encodes CDR1 LGHNA and CDR2 YNFKEQ. The CDR3 covers 15 residues. CDR3 sequence: CASSPGPGVEDEQYF. As DNA, the CDR3 is TGTGCCAGCAGCCCCGGGCCAGGGGTCGAGGACGAGCAGTACTTC.